The 13 T cell receptor beta chains below come from one sample, sequenced in a study of T cell responses to AZD1222 COVID-19 vaccine (dated by TCRdb to about 2021). The library was produced with the immunoSEQ multiplex PCR assay. TCRdb re-hosts the immuneACCESS table, in-frame sequences only. Its copies lack some clones; in the studies checked, an unresolved V gene accounts for under half of them, and the cause for the rest is not known. This sample gives roughly 140,000 clones in total; around 89% of them show up just once. The ten largest clones represent more than 2% of the sample. Sample time point, as interpreted from the label and publication: baseline before first vaccination. The material sequenced was peripheral blood, taken on day 0 of AZD1222 vaccination. These receptors were obtained from an adult in good health.

V gene TRBV7-9 combines with J gene TRBJ1-1; 8 bases match TRBD1. Germline-derived CDR1 and CDR2 are SEHNR and FQNEAQ (reference sequence). CDR3 size: 14 residues. With V trimmed by 5 bases and J by 3 bases, 5 bases remained unmatched. Here the CDR3 reads CASSQVQGDTEAFF. The CDR3 DNA is TGTGCCAGCAGCCAGGTACAGGGGGACACTGAAGCTTTCTTT.

The chain employs TRBV9 and TRBJ2-3, with D perhaps matching TRBD2 (7 bases). CDR3 length: 14 amino acids. V was clipped by 3 bases and J by 2 bases, with 10 bases between them. Germline V gives CDR1 SGDLS, CDR2 YYNGEE. The CDR3 sequence: CASSGGGYTDTQYF. CDR3 nucleotide sequence: TGTGCCAGCAGCGGCGGGGGCTACACAGATACGCAGTATTTT.

The chain has TRBV19 and TRBJ1-3; TRBD1 might be the D (6 bases). This CDR3 contains 16 residues. Trimming cost V 7 bases and J 0 bases, with 16 bases left between them. Germline V CDR1 and CDR2: LNHDA, SQIVND (reference sequence). The CDR3 here is CASMTQGPFSGNTIYF. The CDR3 DNA sequence: TGTGCCAGTATGACGCAGGGGCCTTTCTCTGGAAACACCATATATTTT.

The chain uses TRBV6-4 and TRBJ1-1, with D unclear. The CDR3 contains 14 residues. Germline lookup yields CDR1 MRHNA and CDR2 SNTAGT. V lost 6 bases and J lost 0, with 11 bases in between. CDR3: CASRRVPMNTEAFF. DNA for the CDR3: TGTGCCAGCAGAAGAGTGCCTATGAACACTGAAGCTTTCTTT.

V is TRBV7-9 and J is TRBJ1-3; D not resolved. CDR3 length equals 15 residues. V lost 3 bases and J lost 4, with 13 bases in between. The V gene's germline CDR1 is SEHNR and CDR2 FQNEAQ (reference sequence). The CDR3 region has the DNA TGTGCCAGCAGCTTGAACACCGTGGAGGGAAACACCATATATTTT. Its translation: CASSLNTVEGNTIYF.

This chain uses TRBV5-4 with TRBJ2-7, with D tentatively TRBD2 (5 bases). The CDR3 length is 15 residues. The germline V gene encodes CDR1 SGHNT and CDR2 YYREEE (reference sequence). The V gene lost 0 bases and the J gene lost 6 bases, with 16 bases spanning the gap. CDR3 loop: CASSLGSTTAGEQYF. CDR3 nucleotides: TGTGCCAGCAGCTTGGGGAGTACAACGGCGGGCGAGCAGTACTTC.

The chain couples TRBV6-2 or TRBV6-3 to TRBJ2-3; 8 bases map to TRBD2. This CDR3 spans 15 amino acids. V was pared by 5 bases and J by 1 base, with 5 bases of the junction left unmatched. Germline V gives CDR1 MNHEY, CDR2 SVGEGT. The CDR3 DNA follows: TGTGCCAGCAGTACTAGCGGCAGGCGCACAGATACGCAGTATTTT. Translated: CASSTSGRRTDTQYF.

The chain carries TRBV3-1 (or the pseudogene TRBV3-2) and TRBJ2-2; 8 bases map to TRBD1. This CDR3 spans 14 amino acids. V was pared by 4 bases and J by 6 bases, with 4 bases of the junction left unmatched. The germline V gene has CDR1 LGHDT and CDR2 YNNKEL (reference sequence). CDR3 protein: CASSPDRVAGELFF. In DNA form, the CDR3 reads TGTGCCAGCAGCCCGGACAGGGTGGCCGGGGAGCTGTTTTTT.

The chain uses TRBV6-1 and TRBJ1-3; D is undetermined. Germline CDR1 and CDR2: MNHNS and SASEGT. The CDR3 length is 16 residues. V gave up 6 bases and J gave up 0 bases, with 15 bases separating them. This chain's CDR3 is CASREPRAVSGNTIYF. As DNA, the CDR3 is TGTGCCAGCAGAGAACCTCGGGCCGTCTCTGGAAACACCATATATTTT.

The V gene is TRBV5-1, the J gene TRBJ2-5, with TRBD2 matching 14 bases. CDR1 is SGHRS, CDR2 YFSETQ, per germline. The CDR3 covers 17 residues. Trimming took 0 bases from V and 6 from J; bases not matched to a gene: 7. In nucleotides, the CDR3 is TGCGCCAGCAGCTTGGCCGGGACTAGCGGGAGTATGAAGACCCAGTACTTC. It specifies CASSLAGTSGSMKTQYF.

This clone appeared once. This sequence joins TRBV7-6 and TRBJ1-1; D is unclear. CDR3 size: 13 residues. The germline V and J ends were trimmed by 1 base and 4 bases, with 7 bases remaining between them. Looked up from germline, CDR1 is SGHVS and CDR2 is FNYEAQ. CDR3 protein: CASSLDGVTEAFF. In nucleotides, the CDR3 is TGTGCCAGCAGCTTAGACGGTGTCACTGAAGCTTTCTTT. The full variable domain, rest sourced from reference TRBV7-6 and TRBJ1-1, is GAGVSQSPRYKVTKRGQDVALRCDPISGHVSLYWYRQALGQGPEFLTYFNYEAQQDKSGLPNDRFSAERPEGSISTLTIQRTEQRDSAMYRCASSLDGVTEAFFGQGTRLTVV.

The chain recombines TRBV2 with TRBJ1-3; TRBD1 is a possible D gene (5 bases). This CDR3 region has 14 residues. CDR1 is SNHLY and CDR2 is FYNNEI in the germline V gene. V was clipped by 4 bases and J by 2 bases, with 9 bases between them. Written as DNA, the CDR3 is TGTGCCAGCAGTGGGGGGGTTGCTGGAAACACCATATATTTT. Translating it yields CASSGGVAGNTIYF.

This chain connects TRBV7-3 to TRBJ2-3; D remains ambiguous. Germline lookup yields CDR1 SGHTA and CDR2 FQGTGA. The CDR3 consists of 15 residues. With 2 bases removed from V and 1 base from J, the gap between germline ends came to 10 bases. In nucleotides, the CDR3 is TGTGCCAGCAGCTTATCGGGTCATCGCACAGATACGCAGTATTTT. The encoded protein is CASSLSGHRTDTQYF.